These T cell receptor beta chains were read from a single sample in a study of T-cell memory formation after mild COVID-19. TCRdb re-called the 5' RACE reads through MiXCR, storing one row per CDR3 protein. Of more than 400,000 distinct CDR3 sequences detected, 15% to 20% appear once; the ten largest clones hold over 9%. Material for sequencing was PBMCs or a T cell subset sorted from them (not recorded which). The receptors shown here come from an adult woman who had mild COVID-19 (a few samples of this study predate the infection). Cell type and time point are not known. CDR3s include the opening cysteine and the closing phenylalanine or tryptophan. D genes are given only for firm matches.

v_call	d_call	j_call	cdr3_aa
TRBV30	NA	TRBJ1-3	CAWSVDAPSSGNTIYF
TRBV7-2	NA	TRBJ1-1	CASSPWGGRTEAFF
TRBV4-3	TRBD1	TRBJ1-2	CASSPSIVGQGVYGYTF
TRBV7-3	NA	TRBJ2-5	CASSLTHLGFQYF
TRBV6-5	NA	TRBJ1-1	CASSYSYPGTLNTEAFF
TRBV7-8	NA	TRBJ2-5	CASSPDPGFETQYF
TRBV7-3	TRBD2	TRBJ2-1	CASSSGLAGFTYNEQFF
TRBV21-1	NA	TRBJ2-7	CASSKNGGCYEQYF
TRBV30	TRBD1	TRBJ2-1	CAWNRGADEQFF
TRBV24-1	TRBD1	TRBJ2-1	CATSDFPGTGERNEQFF
TRBV5-1	TRBD1	TRBJ2-7	CASSLNIPGTGRYEQYF
TRBV28	NA	TRBJ2-1	CATLNSLGNEQFF
TRBV5-4	TRBD1	TRBJ2-7	CASGPTGTGGYYEQYF
TRBV10-3	TRBD2	TRBJ2-1	CAISGLAGIHEQFF
TRBV19	TRBD2	TRBJ2-7	CASSSGRTYEQYF
TRBV30	NA	TRBJ2-3	CAWSVPGLQPDTQYF